The T cell receptor beta chain under discussion was sequenced for a study of shared clonotypes between healthy human individuals. About the study: Donors had three CD4 naive, three CD4 memory, two CD8 naive and one CD8 memory plate apiece.

Germline lookup yields CDR1 SEHNR and CDR2 FQNEAQ (reference sequence). The CDR3 is made up of 13 amino acids. Trimming cost V 6 bases and J 9 bases; bases outside gene matches: 9. TCRdb's table, derived via immunoSEQ multiplex PCR, lists solely in-frame clones and lacks some. The table shows 2 million to 3 million clones, with approximately 93% occurring only once. The receptor comes from a young man in good health. Some clones in this sample may be carry-over from other donors' samples. The rearrangement links TRBV7-9 to TRBJ2-7, with 9 positions matching TRBD1. What was sequenced was naive CD4+ T cells from PBMCs. Subset of the sample: CD45RA+ positively selected. CDR3 in amino acids: CASRTGQGILQYF. DNA for the CDR3: TGTGCCAGCAGGACGGGACAGGGTATCTTGCAGTACTTC.